A selection of T cell receptor beta chains follows, all from one sample in a study of breast tumors, draining lymph nodes, adjacent tissues. TCRdb used MiXCR to reprocess the multiplex PCR reads, holding one entry per CDR3 protein. The sample has approximately 250,000 distinct CDR3 sequences, under 35% seen once. The sample comprised axillary lymph node tissue. Receptors originate from a female donor with breast cancer. Some clones in this sample may be carry-over from other donors' samples. The CDR3 runs from the conserved cysteine through the conserved F or W. A D gene is named only where the DNA matches it firmly. Some rows have no size entry. The others give once, few or many, or a class for an expanded clone.

TRBV11-3	TRBJ2-1	11	NA	few	TGTGCCAGCAAAATATCGAGTGAGCCGTTCTTC	CASKISSEPFF
TRBV24-1	TRBJ2-1	13	NA	once	TGTGCCACCAGTGATTTTGGCTACAATGAGCAGTTCTTC	CATSDFGYNEQFF
TRBV12-3/TRBV12-4	TRBJ2-7	14	TRBD2	many	TGTGCCAGCGGGCTGACTAGCGGGTCTTACGAGCAGTACTTC	CASGLTSGSYEQYF
TRBV24-1	TRBJ2-1	15	NA	many	TGTGCCACCAGTGACCCAACAGGCTCCTACAATGAGCAGTTCTTC	CATSDPTGSYNEQFF
TRBV7-8	TRBJ2-5	18	TRBD2	many	TGTGCCAGCAGCTTACCCCGGAGGCTAGCGGGGGGGAAAGAGACCCAGTACTTC	CASSLPRRLAGGKETQYF
TRBV20-1	TRBJ2-5	13	NA	few	TGCAGTGCTAGGGCCTGGGGACGAGAGACCCAGTACTTC	CSARAWGRETQYF
TRBV24-1	TRBJ2-3	14	NA	NA	TGTGCAACCTATCTCGGGACACGGGCAGATACGCAGTATTTT	CATYLGTRADTQYF
TRBV29-1	TRBJ2-1	13	TRBD2	many	TGCAGCGTTGGGGGGGGTATCTACAATGAGCAGTTCTTC	CSVGGGIYNEQFF
TRBV14	TRBJ2-5	16	TRBD2	NA	TGTGCCAGCAGCCCCTTGGATGGAGCGGGGTCCATGGCCCAGTACTTC	CASSPLDGAGSMAQYF
TRBV10-1	TRBJ2-1	16	NA	NA	TGCGCCAGCAGTGAGTCGGGAACGGGCCCCTACAATGGGCAGTTCTTC	CASSESGTGPYNGQFF
TRBV7-9	TRBJ2-7	15	TRBD2	many	TGTGCCAGCAGGCGGACTAGCGGGGTCTCCTACGAGCAGTACTTC	CASRRTSGVSYEQYF
TRBV20-1	TRBJ1-3	17	TRBD1	many	TGCAGTGCTAGATCCCCCCTAGGACAGGGATCGGGAAACACCATATATTTT	CSARSPLGQGSGNTIYF
TRBV6-4	TRBJ1-2	17	TRBD1	many	TGTGCCAGCAGTGACTCGGGCGCGACAGGGAATTTCGATGGCTACACCTTC	CASSDSGATGNFDGYTF
TRBV6-1	TRBJ2-5	14	TRBD1	many	TGTGCCAGCAGTGAAGGGCCAGGGGGCAAAACCCAGTACTTC	CASSEGPGGKTQYF
TRBV6-6	TRBJ2-1	15	TRBD2	NA	TGTGCCAGCAGTTACGAGGCGGGACTAGGCAATGAGCAGTTCTTC	CASSYEAGLGNEQFF
TRBV7-2	TRBJ2-3	15	NA	NA	TGTGCCAGCAGCTTAGAAGTTAGGGCTTACAATGAGCAGTATTTT	CASSLEVRAYNEQYF
TRBV6-6	TRBJ2-3	15	NA	many	TGTGCCAGCAGTGGCGACGGATTTTCCACAGATACGCAGTATTTT	CASSGDGFSTDTQYF
TRBV12-5	TRBJ2-2	16	NA	many	TGTGCTAGTGGTTTGAACAGGTTCGCGAACACCGGGGAGCTGTTTTTT	CASGLNRFANTGELFF
TRBV20-1	TRBJ1-5	16	NA	NA	TGCAGTGCTAGAGATCCGGATTCAGGGAGCAATCAGCCCCAGCATTTT	CSARDPDSGSNQPQHF
TRBV5-6	TRBJ2-3	17	TRBD1	NA	TGTGCCAGCAGCTTACCCTCGGCAGGGGGATACACAGATACGCAGTATTTT	CASSLPSAGGYTDTQYF
TRBV20-1	TRBJ1-5	15	NA	many	TGCAGTGCTTGCCCCGGGGGGACTAGCAATCAGCCCCAGCATTTT	CSACPGGTSNQPQHF
TRBV29-1	TRBJ2-5	12	NA	many	TGCAGCGTTGAAGCCGGCCTAAGGACCCAGTACTTC	CSVEAGLRTQYF
TRBV25-1	TRBJ2-2	18	TRBD2	NA	TGTGCCAGCTCTGAAACTAGCGGGAGTAACGCGAACACCGGGGAGCTGTTTTTT	CASSETSGSNANTGELFF
TRBV9	TRBJ1-2	16	NA	once	TGTGCCAGCAGCGCACGGACTCAACTCTCTAACTATGGCTACACCTTC	CASSARTQLSNYGYTF
TRBV20-1	TRBJ2-4	14	TRBD1	many	TGCAGTGCCCCGGACAGGGTTGACAAAAACATTCAGTACTTC	CSAPDRVDKNIQYF
TRBV7-8	TRBJ1-4	13	NA	many	TGTGCCAGCAGCTTAGAGGGCTATGAAAAACTGTTTTTT	CASSLEGYEKLFF
TRBV7-9	TRBJ1-2	14	NA	many	TGTGCCAGCAGCCCGGGGTTAGGGAACTATGGCTACACCTTC	CASSPGLGNYGYTF
TRBV7-9	TRBJ1-2	14	NA	many	TGTGCCAGCAGCTTTGGCAGGATGTCAAGTGGCTACACCTTC	CASSFGRMSSGYTF
TRBV19	TRBJ2-1	19	TRBD2	many	TGTGCCAGTAGTGGGCCCCGACTAGCGGGAGGATTTGGCCACAATGAGCAGTTCTTC	CASSGPRLAGGFGHNEQFF
TRBV19	TRBJ1-5	16	TRBD1	many	TGTGCCAGTAGTAATCCTCCGGGACAGGGCAATCAGCCCCAGCATTTT	CASSNPPGQGNQPQHF
TRBV28	TRBJ2-5	15	NA	many	TGTGCCAGCAGTGGGCTCGTTGAGGGCCTTGGGACCCAGTACTTC	CASSGLVEGLGTQYF
TRBV3-1	TRBJ2-3	15	NA	many	TGTGCCAGCAGCCAAGAGGTCAGGTACACAGATACGCAGTATTTT	CASSQEVRYTDTQYF
TRBV18	TRBJ2-7	13	NA	many	TGTGCCAGCTCAACCGTTAGGAGTGGCGAGCAGTACTTC	CASSTVRSGEQYF
TRBV11-2	TRBJ1-2	15	TRBD1	many	TGTGCCAGCAGCTCCCCCGGGCAGGGGGCGCGTGGCTACACCTTC	CASSSPGQGARGYTF
TRBV7-8	TRBJ1-1	13	NA	many	TGTGCCAGCAGCTTAGCCCAGAACACTGAAGCTTTCTTT	CASSLAQNTEAFF
TRBV7-2	TRBJ2-5	14	NA	once	TGTGCCAGCAGCTTATCACGTCCTACGGGAACCCAGTACTTC	CASSLSRPTGTQYF
TRBV2	TRBJ2-5	14	NA	NA	TGTGCCAGCAGTGCCGGGACGGGGCGTGGGACCCAGTACTTC	CASSAGTGRGTQYF
TRBV5-1	TRBJ2-3	14	NA	NA	TGCGCCAGCAGCTTGAACAGGGCGGCAGATACGCAGTATTTT	CASSLNRAADTQYF